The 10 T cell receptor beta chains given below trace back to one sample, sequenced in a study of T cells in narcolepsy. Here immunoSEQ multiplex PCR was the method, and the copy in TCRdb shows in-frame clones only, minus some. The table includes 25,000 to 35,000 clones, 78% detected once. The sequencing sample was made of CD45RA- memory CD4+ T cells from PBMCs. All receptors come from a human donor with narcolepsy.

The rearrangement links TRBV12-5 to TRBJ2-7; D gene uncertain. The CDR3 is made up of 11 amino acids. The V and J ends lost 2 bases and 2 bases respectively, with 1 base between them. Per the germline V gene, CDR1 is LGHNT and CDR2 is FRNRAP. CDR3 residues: CASGLTYEQYF. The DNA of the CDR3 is TGTGCTAGTGGTTTGACCTACGAGCAGTACTTC.

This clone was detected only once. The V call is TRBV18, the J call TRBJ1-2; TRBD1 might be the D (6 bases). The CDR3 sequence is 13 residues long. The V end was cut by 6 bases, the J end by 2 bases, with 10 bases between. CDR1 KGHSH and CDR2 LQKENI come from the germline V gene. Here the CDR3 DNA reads TGTGCCAGCTCCCTCACAGGGAACTATGGCTACACCTTC. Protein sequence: CASSLTGNYGYTF.

CDR3: CASSPGQANEKLFF. As DNA, the CDR3 is TGTGCCAGCAGCCCGGGCCAGGCTAATGAAAAACTGTTTTTT. The chain has TRBV7-9 and TRBJ1-4; D is ambiguous. Germline V CDR1 and CDR2: SEHNR, FQNEAQ (reference sequence). Trimming took off 5 bases at V and 3 bases at J, with 10 bases between the two ends. This CDR3 is built from 14 residues.

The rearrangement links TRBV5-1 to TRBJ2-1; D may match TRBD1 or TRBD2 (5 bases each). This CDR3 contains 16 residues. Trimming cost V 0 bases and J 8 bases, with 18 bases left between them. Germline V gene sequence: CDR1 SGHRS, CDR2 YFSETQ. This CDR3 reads CASSLDPGPTRDEQFF. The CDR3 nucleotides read TGCGCCAGCAGCTTGGACCCGGGACCTACCCGCGATGAGCAGTTCTTC.

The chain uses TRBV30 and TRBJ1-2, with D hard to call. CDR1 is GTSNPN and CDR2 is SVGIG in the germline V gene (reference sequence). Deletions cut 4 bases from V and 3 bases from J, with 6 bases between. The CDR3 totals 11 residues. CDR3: CAWTAYYGYTF. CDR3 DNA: TGTGCCTGGACCGCCTACTATGGCTACACCTTC.

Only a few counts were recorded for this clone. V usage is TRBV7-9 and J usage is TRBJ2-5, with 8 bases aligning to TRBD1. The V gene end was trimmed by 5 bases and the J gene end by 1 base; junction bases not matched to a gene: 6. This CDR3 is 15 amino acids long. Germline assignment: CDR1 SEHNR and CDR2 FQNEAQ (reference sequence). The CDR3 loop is CASSLKQGGQETQYF. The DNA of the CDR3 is TGTGCCAGCAGCCTAAAACAGGGGGGCCAAGAGACCCAGTACTTC.

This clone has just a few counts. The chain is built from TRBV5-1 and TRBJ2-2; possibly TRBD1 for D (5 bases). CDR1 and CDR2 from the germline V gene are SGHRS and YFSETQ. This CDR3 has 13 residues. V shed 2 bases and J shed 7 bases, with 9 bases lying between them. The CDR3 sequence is CASSLGVDGELFF. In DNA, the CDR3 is TGCGCCAGCAGCTTAGGGGTGGACGGGGAGCTGTTTTTT.

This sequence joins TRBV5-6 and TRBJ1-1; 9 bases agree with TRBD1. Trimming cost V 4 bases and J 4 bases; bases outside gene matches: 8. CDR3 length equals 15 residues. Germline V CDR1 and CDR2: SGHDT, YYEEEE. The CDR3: CASSRRTGVITEAFF. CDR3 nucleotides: TGTGCCAGCAGCCGCCGGACAGGGGTGATCACTGAAGCTTTCTTT. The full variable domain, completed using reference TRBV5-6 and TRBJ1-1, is DAGVTQSPTHLIKTRGQQVTLRCSPKSGHDTVSWYQQALGQGPQFIFQYYEEEERQRGNFPDRFSGHQFPNYSSELNVNALLLGDSALYLCASSRRTGVITEAFFGQGTRLTVV.

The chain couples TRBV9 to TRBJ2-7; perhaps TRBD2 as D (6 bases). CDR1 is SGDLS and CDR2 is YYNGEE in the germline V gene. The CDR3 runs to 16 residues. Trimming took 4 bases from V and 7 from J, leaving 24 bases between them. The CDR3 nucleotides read TGTGCCAGCAGCTTACACTCCACCCGGGACTCTGGGGAGCAGTACTTC. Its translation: CASSLHSTRDSGEQYF.

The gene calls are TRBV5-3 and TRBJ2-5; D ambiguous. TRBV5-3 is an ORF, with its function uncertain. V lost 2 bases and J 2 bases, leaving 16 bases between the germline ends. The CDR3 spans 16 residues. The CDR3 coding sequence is TGTGCCAGAAGCTTAAAGTGGCTAGACCTACAAGAGACCCAGTACTTC. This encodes CARSLKWLDLQETQYF.